The 2 T cell receptor beta chains reported below all come from one sample, sequenced in a study of CD8 T cells in ankylosing spondylitis. TCRdb analysed the 5' RACE reads with MiXCR anew, one entry per CDR3 protein. The profile shows about 450,000 distinct CDR3 sequences, roughly a quarter of them singletons. General study results and limits: A motif in TCR beta, a set of about 8 highly homologous variants, appeared characteristic of ankylosing spondylitis blood.

What these receptors recognize is not known. The sequenced sample was blood, either unsorted or a sorted T cell fraction (not recorded which). Source of these receptors: a male donor with ankylosing spondylitis.

The chain combines TRBV7-6 with TRBJ1-6; weak D call: TRBD1 (5 bases). From germline, CDR1 is SGHVS and CDR2 FNYEAQ. V lost 5 bases, J lost 10 bases, and 18 bases lay in between. The CDR3 spans 15 residues. CDR3 coding DNA: TGTGCCAGCAGCATACGGGGACGGGGCGGATCACCCCTCCACTTT. It translates to CASSIRGRGGSPLHF. The whole variable domain, remainder taken from reference TRBV7-6 and TRBJ1-6, is GAGVSQSPRYKVTKRGQDVALRCDPISGHVSLYWYRQALGQGPEFLTYFNYEAQQDKSGLPNDRFSAERPEGSISTLTIQRTEQRDSAMYRCASSIRGRGGSPLHFGNGTRLTVT.

This clonotype was found many times. The chain combines TRBV20-1 with TRBJ2-2, with D tentatively TRBD2 (6 bases). This CDR3 is 15 amino acids long. Trimming left V 5 bases short and J 4 bases short, with 17 bases between. Germline lookup yields CDR1 DFQATT and CDR2 SNEGSKA (reference sequence). The CDR3 region is CSARSGVAATGELFF. As DNA, the CDR3 is TGCAGTGCTCGCTCCGGGGTAGCGGCCACCGGGGAGCTGTTTTTT.